This TCR beta chain was captured by sequencing in a study of T cells in Graves' hyperthyroidism and ophthalmopathy. About the study: The blood sample was taken at first diagnosis, before treatment began. Study-wide points: In validation, the model predicted ophthalmopathy. These predictions came a median approximately 6.5 months before onset.

Progressors' blood was drawn at hyperthyroidism diagnosis, before ophthalmopathy symptoms. Germline trimming cut 1 base from V and 4 bases from J; bases unmatched to any gene: 5. This CDR3 region has 16 residues. The germline gives CDR1 DFQATT, CDR2 SNEGSKA (reference sequence). Researchers took RNA transcripts and amplified the TCR beta CDR3 regions from them. First-round RT-PCR with HTBI primers amplified the TCR CDR3 region. TCRdb recomputed calls from the multiplex PCR reads with MiXCR, one row per CDR3 protein. The sample contains some 350,000 distinct CDR3 sequences, 15% to 19% of which appear only once. The table lists this clonotype with a few counts. Its target is not known.

V usage is TRBV20-1 and J usage is TRBJ2-1, with TRBD2 matching 12 bases. Material: blood. The origin of this receptor is a woman aged 18-35 years with Graves' hyperthyroidism that later progressed to Graves' ophthalmopathy. CDR3 loop: CSARGLAGDFYNEQFF. The CDR3, as DNA: TGCAGTGCTAGAGGACTAGCGGGGGACTTTTACAATGAGCAGTTCTTC.